The T cell receptor beta chain described here comes from a study of vaccination effects on CD4 cells after COVID-19. Findings and caveats of the study: Long after vaccination, the clones induced by infection and by vaccine shrank markedly in size.

This clone was seen more than once but under ten times. Its antigen is currently unknown. The authors isolated CD4+ T cells after roughly 10 days of culture. Each vaccine recipient was nucleocapsid antibody negative and had no prior SARS-CoV-2 infection. On day 3 and again on day 7, half the medium was replaced with IL-2 medium. Losses at the gene ends were 6 bases for V and 7 bases for J; bases not matched to a gene: 13. Germline CDR1 reads MNHEY; CDR2 reads SVGEGT. The length of the CDR3 is 15 residues. Here immunoSEQ multiplex PCR was the method, and the copy in TCRdb shows in-frame clones only, minus some. This repertoire shows roughly 48,000 clones, 50% to 80% found once; its top ten account for roughly 5.5%.

The TCR was taken from a human donor who received a COVID-19 vaccine. Sample: CD4+ T cells from PBMCs cultured without peptide, taken before COVID-19 vaccination. This chain joins TRBV6-2 or TRBV6-3 and TRBJ1-2, with 8 bases identical to TRBD1. The CDR3 bases are TGTGCCAGCAGATACAGGACAGGGAGAGTTGGTGGCTACACCTTC. This codes for CASRYRTGRVGGYTF.